The rows below give T cell receptor beta chains drawn from one sample of a study of stem cell transplantation in POMP-related autoinflammatory disease. TCRdb keeps only in-frame clones here, not all; method: immunoSEQ multiplex PCR. This sample yields some 69,000 clones, of which roughly 88% are seen a single time; more than 0.55% belongs to the top ten. The source material was CD4+ T cells from PBMCs, sampled after stem cell transplantation. The receptors here all came from a human patient with POMP-related autoinflammation and immune dysregulation (PRAID). Certain T cells may be donor cells from the graft. Both conserved end residues are part of each CDR3. Each record gives: J gene, clone size, D gene, V gene, CDR3 protein, CDR3 DNA. D genes are given only for firm matches. Expanded clones get a size class; other rows say once, few or many, or leave the size out.

J: TRBJ1-6; size: NA; D: NA; V: TRBV5-1; CDR3: CASSLEARNNSPLHF; DNA: TGCGCCAGCAGCTTGGAGGCAAGAAATAATTCACCCCTCCACTTT
J: TRBJ2-7; size: NA; D: NA; V: TRBV5-6; CDR3: CASSWRQTYEQYF; DNA: TGTGCCAGCAGCTGGAGGCAGACCTACGAGCAGTACTTC
J: TRBJ2-5; size: NA; D: NA; V: TRBV5-1; CDR3: CASSLTAAQETQYF; DNA: TGCGCCAGCAGCTTGACAGCGGCACAAGAGACCCAGTACTTC
J: TRBJ2-5; size: NA; D: NA; V: TRBV5-1; CDR3: CASSFGPGVRETQYF; DNA: TGCGCCAGCAGTTTTGGACCGGGAGTACGGGAGACCCAGTACTTC
J: TRBJ2-5; size: NA; D: NA; V: TRBV3-1/TRBV3-2; CDR3: CASSQGDISLGSEETQYF; DNA: TGTGCCAGCAGCCAAGGGGATATTAGCTTGGGGTCAGAAGAGACCCAGTACTTC
J: TRBJ1-4; size: NA; D: TRBD1; V: TRBV28; CDR3: CASSPIIQGVGEKLFF; DNA: TGTGCCAGCAGCCCGATTATACAGGGGGTGGGGGAAAAACTGTTTTTT
J: TRBJ1-6; size: NA; D: NA; V: TRBV19; CDR3: CASSIVLRENSPLHF; DNA: TGTGCCAGTAGTATCGTATTGCGGGAGAATTCACCCCTCCACTTT
J: TRBJ2-7; size: NA; D: NA; V: TRBV18; CDR3: CASSLRGQSYEQYF; DNA: TGTGCCAGCTCACTCAGAGGGCAGTCCTACGAGCAGTACTTC
J: TRBJ2-7; size: NA; D: NA; V: TRBV11-2; CDR3: CASSLSDEQYF; DNA: TGTGCCAGCAGCTTATCGGACGAGCAGTACTTC
J: TRBJ2-7; size: NA; D: TRBD1; V: TRBV6-6; CDR3: CASSYRDRTLEQYF; DNA: TGTGCCAGCAGTTACAGGGACAGGACCTTGGAGCAGTACTTC
J: TRBJ2-5; size: NA; D: TRBD1; V: TRBV10-1; CDR3: CASSESGTGETQYF; DNA: TGCGCCAGCAGTGAGTCGGGGACAGGGGAGACCCAGTACTTC
J: TRBJ2-1; size: NA; D: NA; V: TRBV3-1/TRBV3-2; CDR3: CASSQAVGEQFF; DNA: TGTGCCAGCAGCCAAGCCGTAGGAGAGCAGTTCTTC
J: TRBJ2-5; size: NA; D: NA; V: TRBV5-4; CDR3: CASSLPGAFQETQYF; DNA: TGTGCCAGCAGTCTCCCGGGGGCCTTTCAAGAGACCCAGTACTTC
J: TRBJ2-5; size: NA; D: NA; V: TRBV14; CDR3: CASSPFSGETQYF; DNA: TGTGCCAGCAGCCCATTCTCGGGGGAGACCCAGTACTTC
J: TRBJ1-5; size: NA; D: NA; V: TRBV19; CDR3: CASNPGPGDQPQHF; DNA: TGTGCCAGTAATCCCGGGCCGGGGGATCAGCCCCAGCATTTT
J: TRBJ1-5; size: NA; D: NA; V: TRBV28; CDR3: CASSLKGQPQHF; DNA: TGTGCCAGCAGTTTAAAGGGGCAGCCCCAGCATTTT
J: TRBJ2-3; size: NA; D: NA; V: TRBV5-1; CDR3: CASSSDSLSSTDTQYF; DNA: TGCGCCAGCAGCTCGGACAGTCTGTCTAGCACAGATACGCAGTATTTT
J: TRBJ1-2; size: NA; D: NA; V: TRBV3-1/TRBV3-2; CDR3: CASSQEQGSGYTF; DNA: TGTGCCAGCAGCCAAGAGCAGGGTTCTGGCTACACCTTC
J: TRBJ2-1; size: NA; D: NA; V: TRBV28; CDR3: CATTDRSHYNEQFF; DNA: TGTGCCACCACCGACAGGTCTCACTACAATGAGCAGTTCTTC
J: TRBJ2-3; size: NA; D: TRBD2; V: TRBV3-1/TRBV3-2; CDR3: CASSQVSGGPLNTQYF; DNA: TGTGCCAGCAGCCAAGTCTCGGGGGGGCCTCTAAATACGCAGTATTTT
J: TRBJ2-7; size: NA; D: NA; V: TRBV19; CDR3: CASRAGSPYEQYF; DNA: TGTGCCAGTAGGGCGGGGAGTCCCTACGAGCAGTACTTC
J: TRBJ1-4; size: NA; D: NA; V: TRBV10-3; CDR3: CAISESRGYATNEKLFF; DNA: TGTGCCATCAGTGAGTCCAGGGGATATGCAACTAATGAAAAACTGTTTTTT
J: TRBJ2-1; size: NA; D: NA; V: TRBV20-1; CDR3: CSAGPINEQFF; DNA: TGCAGTGCAGGGCCGATCAATGAGCAGTTCTTC
J: TRBJ1-1; size: NA; D: NA; V: TRBV5-8; CDR3: CASRTAAEAFF; DNA: TGTGCCAGCAGAACGGCTGCTGAAGCTTTCTTT
J: TRBJ1-2; size: NA; D: NA; V: TRBV11-2; CDR3: CASSYSSGYGYTF; DNA: TGTGCCAGCAGCTATTCATCGGGCTATGGCTACACCTTC
J: TRBJ2-1; size: NA; D: NA; V: TRBV4-1; CDR3: CASSPYIRDLDGEQFF; DNA: TGCGCCAGCAGCCCTTATATCCGGGACCTTGATGGTGAGCAGTTCTTC
J: TRBJ1-1; size: NA; D: NA; V: TRBV12-5; CDR3: CASLPGGGAEAFF; DNA: TGTGCTAGCCTACCCGGGGGGGGAGCTGAAGCTTTCTTT
J: TRBJ2-5; size: once; D: NA; V: TRBV6-5; CDR3: CASTGGSETQYF; DNA: TGTGCCAGCACGGGGGGCTCAGAGACCCAGTACTTC
J: TRBJ1-2; size: NA; D: NA; V: TRBV20-1; CDR3: CSAAGQRGYTF; DNA: TGCAGTGCTGCTGGACAACGTGGCTACACCTTC
J: TRBJ2-3; size: NA; D: TRBD2; V: TRBV5-1; CDR3: CASSLEGLAGGITDTQYF; DNA: TGCGCCAGCAGCTTGGAGGGACTAGCGGGGGGGATCACAGATACGCAGTATTTT
J: TRBJ1-5; size: NA; D: NA; V: TRBV5-8; CDR3: CASSERGGSNQPQHF; DNA: TGTGCCAGCAGCGAGCGGGGGGGAAGTAATCAGCCCCAGCATTTT
J: TRBJ1-1; size: NA; D: NA; V: TRBV5-4; CDR3: CASSLSRRTEAFF; DNA: TGTGCCAGCAGCTTGTCTAGGAGGACTGAAGCTTTCTTT
J: TRBJ2-2; size: NA; D: NA; V: TRBV3-1/TRBV3-2; CDR3: CASSQGQPLNTGELFF; DNA: TGTGCCAGCAGCCAAGGACAGCCCCTGAACACCGGGGAGCTGTTTTTT
J: TRBJ2-1; size: NA; D: NA; V: TRBV5-1; CDR3: CASSPDTNEQFF; DNA: TGCGCCAGCAGCCCGGACACCAATGAGCAGTTCTTC
J: TRBJ2-7; size: NA; D: TRBD1; V: TRBV4-2; CDR3: CASSRGQGSYEQYF; DNA: TGTGCCAGCAGCCGAGGACAGGGTTCCTACGAGCAGTACTTC
J: TRBJ2-7; size: NA; D: NA; V: TRBV19; CDR3: CASSMRSGRSYEQYF; DNA: TGTGCCAGTAGTATGAGAAGCGGGCGCTCCTACGAGCAGTACTTC
J: TRBJ1-5; size: NA; D: TRBD1; V: TRBV15; CDR3: CATSIGTGASNQPQHF; DNA: TGTGCCACCAGCATAGGGACAGGGGCGAGCAATCAGCCCCAGCATTTT
J: TRBJ1-3; size: NA; D: NA; V: TRBV30; CDR3: CAWTTWGSGNTIYF; DNA: TGTGCCTGGACCACATGGGGGTCTGGAAACACCATATATTTT
J: TRBJ1-1; size: NA; D: TRBD1; V: TRBV10-2; CDR3: CARKWRDSKSTEAFF; DNA: TGCGCCAGGAAGTGGAGGGACAGTAAGTCCACTGAAGCTTTCTTT
J: TRBJ1-1; size: NA; D: NA; V: TRBV28; CDR3: CASRPRTAMNTEAFF; DNA: TGTGCCAGCAGGCCAAGGACAGCCATGAACACTGAAGCTTTCTTT
J: TRBJ2-1; size: NA; D: TRBD2; V: TRBV7-2; CDR3: CASSPLAGYNEQFF; DNA: TGTGCCAGCAGCCCGTTAGCGGGGTACAATGAGCAGTTCTTC
J: TRBJ1-2; size: NA; D: NA; V: TRBV30; CDR3: CAWSRKESNYGYTF; DNA: TGTGCCTGGAGTAGAAAGGAGTCAAACTATGGCTACACCTTC
J: TRBJ2-2; size: NA; D: TRBD2; V: TRBV18; CDR3: CASSPTGRASGTGELFF; DNA: TGTGCCAGCTCACCAACCGGGAGGGCTAGCGGCACCGGGGAGCTGTTTTTT
J: TRBJ2-1; size: NA; D: NA; V: TRBV6-1; CDR3: CASSATGWGSYNEQFF; DNA: TGTGCCAGCAGTGCTACGGGCTGGGGCTCCTACAATGAGCAGTTCTTC
J: TRBJ1-2; size: once; D: TRBD1; V: TRBV4-1; CDR3: CASSQDQGQGHGGYTF; DNA: TGCGCCAGCAGCCAAGATCAAGGACAGGGGCATGGTGGCTACACCTTC
J: TRBJ2-3; size: NA; D: TRBD2; V: TRBV4-1; CDR3: CASSQYTSREGLNTQYF; DNA: TGCGCCAGCAGCCAATACACTAGCCGGGAGGGCCTGAATACGCAGTATTTT
J: TRBJ1-5; size: NA; D: NA; V: TRBV5-1; CDR3: CASTRRKGWSNQPQHF; DNA: TGCGCCAGCACCCGAAGGAAGGGGTGGAGCAATCAGCCCCAGCATTTT